This is a list of T cell receptor beta chains from one sample in a study of blood T cell repertoires in COVID-19. TCRdb's copy holds only in-frame clones and misses some; the assay was immunoSEQ multiplex PCR. The sample lists 150,000 to 200,000 clones, 75% to 90% occurring once. Sequenced material: peripheral blood. The receptors come from a woman aged 70-85 years with COVID-19, enrolled during active disease. The CDR3 runs from the conserved cysteine through the conserved F or W. A D gene is named only where the DNA matches it firmly. Clone size is not always given. Where it is, it says once, few, many or a class for expanded clones.

NA | 15 | TRBD1 | TRBJ2-7 | TRBV5-1 | CASSNSGTAAYEQYF | TGCGCCAGCAGCAATTCCGGGACAGCCGCGTACGAGCAGTACTTC
NA | 14 | NA | TRBJ2-5 | TRBV24-1 | CATSDPGNQETQYF | TGTGCCACCAGTGATCCAGGAAATCAAGAGACCCAGTACTTC
NA | 16 | NA | TRBJ1-3 | TRBV6-6 | CASSYSTRGGGNTIYF | TGTGCCAGCAGTTACTCGACCAGGGGCGGAGGAAACACCATATATTTT
NA | 15 | TRBD2 | TRBJ2-5 | TRBV11-2 | CASSPYVQREQTQYF | TGTGCCAGCAGCCCCTATGTTCAGCGGGAGCAGACCCAGTACTTC
NA | 15 | NA | TRBJ2-2 | TRBV19 | CASSIELADTGELFF | TGTGCCAGTAGTATAGAGCTGGCCGACACCGGGGAGCTGTTTTTT
NA | 15 | TRBD1 | TRBJ1-5 | TRBV5-1 | CASSLTGTENQPQHF | TGCGCCAGCAGCCTCACCGGGACAGAGAATCAGCCCCAGCATTTT
NA | 15 | NA | TRBJ2-4 | TRBV2 | CASSEHTLAKNIQYF | TGTGCCAGCAGTGAACACACCTTAGCCAAAAACATTCAGTACTTC
NA | 14 | NA | TRBJ2-1 | TRBV19 | CASSIGLTRNEQFF | TGTGCCAGTAGTATCGGACTTACTAGGAATGAGCAGTTCTTC
NA | 14 | NA | TRBJ1-2 | TRBV5-4 | CASSRTGGGYGYTF | TGTGCCAGCAGCCGGACGGGGGGCGGGTATGGCTACACCTTC
NA | 14 | TRBD2 | TRBJ2-7 | TRBV28 | CASYPRTSGTFPYF | TGTGCCAGCTACCCGAGGACTAGCGGGACATTTCCGTACTTC
once | 16 | NA | TRBJ2-2 | TRBV19 | CASSISAARVTGELFF | TGTGCCAGTAGTATTTCCGCAGCGAGGGTGACCGGGGAGCTGTTTTTT
NA | 16 | TRBD2 | TRBJ2-2 | TRBV29-1 | CSVAVSGKTNTGELFF | TGCAGCGTTGCAGTTAGCGGGAAAACGAACACCGGGGAGCTGTTTTTT
NA | 18 | TRBD1 | TRBJ1-1 | TRBV6-1 | CASSEALRGGGAGSGAFF | TGTGCCAGCAGTGAAGCGCTTCGTGGAGGGGGCGCGGGAAGTGGGGCTTTCTTT
few | 16 | NA | TRBJ2-5 | TRBV27 | CASSYSGTVSGETQYF | TGTGCCAGCAGTTATTCCGGGACTGTCAGCGGGGAGACCCAGTACTTC
NA | 18 | NA | TRBJ2-3 | TRBV5-6 | CASSPRFKRVAGTDTQYF | TGTGCCAGCAGCCCTCGGTTTAAGCGGGTGGCTGGCACAGATACGCAGTATTTT
NA | 18 | TRBD2 | TRBJ2-7 | TRBV5-1 | CASSLGGARSGSRYEQYF | TGCGCCAGCAGCTTGGGAGGGGCTCGGAGCGGGAGCAGGTACGAGCAGTACTTC
NA | 16 | TRBD1 | TRBJ1-3 | TRBV25-1 | CASTPWSGGSGNTIYF | TGTGCCAGCACCCCCTGGTCAGGGGGCTCTGGAAACACCATATATTTT
NA | 14 | NA | TRBJ1-6 | TRBV4-3 | CASTFTGKNSPLHF | TGCGCCAGCACCTTCACAGGGAAGAATTCACCCCTCCACTTT
NA | 15 | TRBD1 | TRBJ1-1 | TRBV7-9 | CASSSGQGGRTEAFF | TGTGCCAGCAGCTCCGGACAGGGGGGGAGGACTGAAGCTTTCTTT
NA | 13 | TRBD1 | TRBJ2-3 | TRBV5-4 | CASSTRQGPTQYF | TGTGCCAGCAGTACACGACAGGGGCCTACGCAGTATTTT
NA | 16 | TRBD1 | TRBJ1-3 | TRBV7-9 | CASSLGWTGSGNTIYF | TGTGCCAGCAGCTTAGGATGGACAGGCTCTGGAAACACCATATATTTT
NA | 12 | NA | TRBJ1-3 | TRBV11-2 | CASSPLGNTIYF | TGTGCCAGCAGCCCCCTCGGAAACACCATATATTTT
few | 15 | NA | TRBJ2-7 | TRBV19 | CASSPPGRNAYEQYF | TGTGCCAGTAGTCCCCCTGGCAGGAATGCCTACGAGCAGTACTTC
NA | 15 | TRBD2 | TRBJ2-3 | TRBV20-1 | CSASEAGDDTDTQYF | TGCAGTGCTAGTGAGGCGGGGGACGACACAGATACGCAGTATTTT
NA | 13 | NA | TRBJ2-2 | TRBV4-2 | CASSPTATGELFF | TGTGCCAGCAGCCCGACAGCTACCGGGGAGCTGTTTTTT
once | 13 | NA | TRBJ2-7 | TRBV5-1 | CASSRDAAYEQYF | TGCGCCAGCAGCCGAGACGCGGCCTACGAGCAGTACTTC
NA | 18 | TRBD1 | TRBJ1-6 | TRBV5-5 | CASSSGQGGGVGNSPLHF | TGTGCCAGCAGCTCCGGACAGGGGGGTGGCGTTGGTAATTCACCCCTCCACTTT
NA | 12 | NA | TRBJ1-1 | TRBV30 | CAWSAGVAEAFF | TGTGCCTGGAGTGCAGGTGTCGCTGAAGCTTTCTTT
NA | 13 | TRBD1 | TRBJ1-2 | TRBV25-1 | CASIGSRGFGYTF | TGTGCCAGCATAGGGAGCAGGGGGTTTGGCTACACCTTC
NA | 13 | NA | TRBJ1-2 | TRBV9 | CASSDPTGIGYTF | TGTGCCAGCAGCGACCCAACAGGGATAGGCTACACCTTC
NA | 14 | NA | TRBJ2-7 | TRBV27 | CASSKDTRHYEQYF | TGTGCCAGCAGTAAGGACACCCGCCACTACGAGCAGTACTTC
NA | 23 | TRBD2 | TRBJ2-3 | TRBV2 | CASSTPVTSTPGLAGTSTDTQYF | TGTGCCAGCAGTACTCCGGTCACGTCAACTCCGGGACTAGCGGGAACTAGCACAGATACGCAGTATTTT
NA | 17 | TRBD2 | TRBJ2-3 | TRBV7-2 | CASSLAGGRGGTDTQYF | TGTGCCAGCAGCTTAGCGGGCGGGAGGGGAGGCACAGATACGCAGTATTTT
NA | 14 | NA | TRBJ2-7 | TRBV18 | CASSPRPDSSEQYF | TGTGCCAGCTCACCTAGGCCCGACTCGTCCGAGCAGTACTTC
NA | 12 | NA | TRBJ2-7 | TRBV9 | CASSPGSYEQYF | TGTGCCAGCAGCCCAGGGTCCTACGAGCAGTACTTC
NA | 13 | NA | TRBJ2-5 | TRBV7-8 | CASSSGVGETQYF | TGTGCCAGCAGCTCGGGGGTGGGGGAGACCCAGTACTTC
NA | 15 | NA | TRBJ2-2 | TRBV19 | CASSILAGFTGELFF | TGTGCCAGTAGTATTTTGGCGGGATTCACCGGGGAGCTGTTTTTT
NA | 14 | TRBD2 | TRBJ2-1 | TRBV2 | CASRRESSYNEQFF | TGTGCCAGCAGGCGGGAGAGCTCTTACAATGAGCAGTTCTTC
NA | 14 | NA | TRBJ1-5 | TRBV19 | CASSIGTEYQPQHF | TGTGCCAGTAGTATAGGGACAGAATATCAGCCCCAGCATTTT
once | 17 | TRBD2 | TRBJ2-1 | TRBV3-1/TRBV3-2 | CASSQDGLAGSYNEQFF | TGTGCCAGCAGCCAAGATGGGCTAGCGGGCAGCTACAATGAGCAGTTCTTC
NA | 14 | TRBD1 | TRBJ2-7 | TRBV6-5 | CASTRQGSSYEQYF | TGTGCCAGCACCAGACAGGGGAGCTCCTACGAGCAGTACTTC
many | 16 | NA | TRBJ1-3 | TRBV18 | CASSPPNGVVGNTIYF | TGTGCCAGCTCACCACCCAACGGTGTGGTCGGAAACACCATATATTTT
NA | 12 | NA | TRBJ2-3 | TRBV10-3 | CAISDGADTQYF | TGTGCCATCAGTGACGGAGCAGATACGCAGTATTTT
once | 15 | TRBD2 | TRBJ2-1 | TRBV10-3 | CAISEKGTSYNEQFF | TGTGCCATCAGTGAAAAAGGGACTAGCTACAATGAGCAGTTCTTC
NA | 15 | NA | TRBJ2-1 | TRBV7-2 | CASSLEGAQYNEQFF | TGTGCCAGCAGCTTAGAAGGGGCGCAGTACAATGAGCAGTTCTTC
NA | 14 | NA | TRBJ2-7 | TRBV6-2/TRBV6-3 | CASSYSMGAGEQYF | TGTGCCAGCAGTTACTCTATGGGAGCGGGCGAGCAGTACTTC